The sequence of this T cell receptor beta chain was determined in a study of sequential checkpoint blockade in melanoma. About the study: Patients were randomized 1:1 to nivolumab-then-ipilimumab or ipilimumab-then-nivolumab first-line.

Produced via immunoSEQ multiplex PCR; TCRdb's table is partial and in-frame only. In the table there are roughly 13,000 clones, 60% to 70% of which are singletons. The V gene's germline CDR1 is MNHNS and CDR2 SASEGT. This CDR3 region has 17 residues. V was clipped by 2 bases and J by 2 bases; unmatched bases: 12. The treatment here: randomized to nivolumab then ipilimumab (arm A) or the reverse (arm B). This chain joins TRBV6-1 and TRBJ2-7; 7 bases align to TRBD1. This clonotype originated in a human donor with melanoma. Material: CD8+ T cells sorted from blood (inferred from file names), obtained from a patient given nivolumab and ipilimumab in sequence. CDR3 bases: TGTGCCAGCAGTGAAAGCTTACAGGGGTCCGTCGCCTACGAGCAGTACTTC. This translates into CASSESLQGSVAYEQYF.